The source of this T cell receptor beta chain is a study of blood T cell repertoires in COVID-19. Turning to the study itself: Samples representing acute and convalescent COVID-19 were sourced from the United States, Italy and Spain. T cells, B-cell-depleted T cells, or PBMCs supplied cDNA or gDNA.

This clone was observed a handful of times. Per germline, CDR1 SGHKS and CDR2 YYEKEE (reference sequence). The CDR3 is 16 amino acids. The V gene end was trimmed by 3 bases and the J gene end by 5 bases; junction bases not matched to a gene: 13. Authors' data handling: Reference gene primer amplification in the assay estimated nucleated cell counts. Sequenced by immunoSEQ multiplex PCR; TCRdb stores in-frame clones only, minus some. V, J and clone size are taken as reported in that table, and D and trimming were inferred from the DNA itself. Of about 100,000 clones in the sample, about 85% were seen once.

Source material: peripheral blood. This receptor was identified in a man aged 45 to 65 with active or convalescent COVID-19. This chain uses TRBV5-5 with TRBJ2-7; TRBD1 matches at 8 bases. CDR3 in amino acids: CASSSLGQGFKDEQYF. DNA of the CDR3: TGTGCCAGCAGCTCACTCGGACAGGGCTTTAAGGACGAGCAGTACTTC.